The TCR beta chain under discussion was sequenced for a study of tumor-infiltrating lymphocytes in oesophageal squamous cell carcinoma. By share, this clonotype ranks as medium-sized (0.01 to 0.1%). Deletions cut 6 bases from V and 3 bases from J, with 23 bases between. CDR3 size: 17 residues. TCRdb fed the PCR reads into MiXCR, producing one record per CDR3 protein. This repertoire shows some 14,000 distinct CDR3 sequences, 45% to 50% found once; its top ten account for about 14%. The chain employs TRBV12-3 or TRBV12-4 and TRBJ2-5; D might be TRBD2 (5 bases). Sequencing was carried out using blood. This sequence was found in a male donor with esophageal squamous cell carcinoma. CDR3 sequence reads: CASSPPLWRATEETQYF. CDR3 sequence (DNA): TGTGCCAGCAGCCCCCCGCTTTGGCGGGCCACGGAAGAGACCCAGTACTTC.